This T cell receptor (beta chain) emerged from a study of T-cell memory formation after mild COVID-19. Study-level information: Each donor largely had its own TCR clusters.

Each CDR3 protein gets one entry after TCRdb re-called the 5' RACE reads with MiXCR. This sample has approximately 210,000 distinct CDR3 sequences, with approximately 20% found just once. What was sequenced was PBMCs or a T cell subset sorted from them (not recorded which). The TCR originated in an adult woman who had mild COVID-19 (a few samples of this study predate the infection). Cell type and time point are not known.

The CDR3 is CASSQVRNRNEKLFF. CDR3 nucleotide sequence: TGCGCCAGCAGCCAAGTGAGAAATCGTAATGAAAAACTGTTTTTT. This chain uses TRBV4-1 with TRBJ1-4; D call uncertain. CDR1 is MGHRA, CDR2 YSYEKL, per germline. V dropped 1 base and J dropped 4 bases, with 10 bases sitting between them. CDR3 length equals 15 residues.